The 22 T cell receptor beta chains in this list originate from one sample, sequenced in a study of shared clonotypes between healthy human individuals. Positively selected for CCR7, the CD45RO-negative cells used as naive CD8 cells excluded terminally differentiated effector memory CD45RA+ cells. Only in-frame clones appear in the TCRdb table, and some are missing; sequencing was by immunoSEQ multiplex PCR. This repertoire shows some 2.1 million clones, about 95% found once; its top ten account for about 1.1%. The sample was naive CD8+ T cells sorted from blood. Receptors originate from a man aged 18 to 30 in good health.

The CDR3 loop reads CASSPYTGSSYNSPLHF. The CDR3 DNA reads as TGTGCCAGCAGTCCATATACAGGGAGCTCCTATAATTCACCCCTCCACTTT. The genes are TRBV27 and TRBJ1-6; the D gene is possibly TRBD1 (6 bases). The CDR3 is 17 amino acids. Germline CDR1 MNHEY, CDR2 SMNVEV (reference sequence). V lost 5 bases to trimming and J lost 0 bases, with 14 bases between them.

The chain links TRBV9 to TRBJ2-1, with 8 bases identical to TRBD2. In germline, CDR1 is SGDLS, CDR2 YYNGEE. The CDR3 extends over 17 amino acids. The ends lost 0 bases at V and 8 bases at J; junction bases unmatched: 13. DNA of the CDR3: TGTGCCAGCAGCGTAGGAGGGGGTAGCGGGATGGACGATGAGCAGTTCTTC. It encodes CASSVGGGSGMDDEQFF.

The chain employs TRBV7-9 and TRBJ2-1, with TRBD2 matching over 8 bases. The junction had 8 bases not matched to a gene; V was cut back by 2 bases and J by 8 bases. The CDR3 loop spans 15 amino acids. Germline CDR1 and CDR2: SEHNR and FQNEAQ (reference sequence). CDR3 coding DNA: TGTGCCAGCAGCTTATTCACTAGCGGTCCGTATGAGCAGTTCTTC. It encodes CASSLFTSGPYEQFF.

With regard to this clone: With a much larger clone just one base away, this may be a read error. The sample has other DNA sequences that encode this CDR3 too. This chain joins TRBV6-6 and TRBJ2-7; 8 positions agree with TRBD1. Germline CDR1 is MNHNY and CDR2 is SVGAGI (reference sequence). This CDR3 has 14 residues. Trimming took 0 bases from V and 3 from J; bases not matched to a gene: 1. In DNA, the CDR3 is TGTGCCAGCAGTTACTCAGACAGGGGCTACGAGCAGTACTTC. It encodes CASSYSDRGYEQYF.

The V and J genes are TRBV28 and TRBJ2-3, with D perhaps given as TRBD1 or TRBD2 (6 bases each). CDR1 is MDHEN, CDR2 SYDVKM, per germline. V lost 2 bases and J lost 0, with 12 bases in between. CDR3 length equals 16 residues. CDR3 in DNA: TGTGCCAGCAGTTTAAGCGGGCAGGGGAGCACAGATACGCAGTATTTT. This translates into CASSLSGQGSTDTQYF.

J is TRBJ2-7 and V is TRBV19; D gene ambiguous. V dropped 3 bases and J dropped 0 bases, with 12 bases sitting between them. The CDR3 totals 15 residues. The V gene's germline CDR1 is LNHDA and CDR2 SQIVND (reference sequence). This CDR3 reads CASSITPSSSYEQYF. The CDR3 DNA follows: TGTGCCAGTAGTATTACACCCTCTTCCTCCTACGAGCAGTACTTC.

The chain links TRBV28 to TRBJ2-5, with TRBD2 matching 8 bases. Germline V gene data show CDR1 as MDHEN and CDR2 as SYDVKM. V lost 5 bases to trimming and J lost 4 bases; unmatched junction nucleotides: 12. The CDR3 contains 16 residues. The CDR3 sequence is CASSLHWRGVPETQYF. The CDR3 region has the DNA TGTGCCAGCAGTCTCCACTGGCGGGGGGTCCCAGAGACCCAGTACTTC.

Concerning this clone: The sample has other DNA sequences that encode this CDR3 too. The rearrangement links TRBV5-6 to TRBJ1-1, with no clear D. Germline V gene sequence: CDR1 SGHDT, CDR2 YYEEEE. The ends were cut back, 0 bases at V and 1 base at J, with 4 bases in the middle. CDR3 length: 13 amino acids. The CDR3 DNA reads TGTGCCAGCAGCTTGGCCTCGAACACTGAAGCTTTCTTT. Encoded protein: CASSLASNTEAFF. Together with reference TRBV5-6 and TRBJ1-1, the CDR3 gives the full variable domain: DAGVTQSPTHLIKTRGQQVTLRCSPKSGHDTVSWYQQALGQGPQFIFQYYEEEERQRGNFPDRFSGHQFPNYSSELNVNALLLGDSALYLCASSLASNTEAFFGQGTRLTVV.

This clone has a single count. V and J are TRBV21-1 and TRBJ2-4; the table's D call, TRBD2, was not checked against the DNA. TRBV21-1 is a pseudogene. CDR3 size: 14 residues. For the CDR3, the DNA is TGTGCCAGCAGCCCCCGCGGGGCCAAAAACATTCAGTACTTC. Its protein product is CASSPRGAKNIQYF.

The V gene is TRBV11-2, the J gene TRBJ1-3; D may be TRBD1 (5 bases). The CDR3 runs to 12 residues. The V and J ends lost 10 bases and 7 bases respectively, with 14 bases between them. Germline lookup yields CDR1 SGHAT and CDR2 FQNNGV. The CDR3 spells CAIAGPGNTIYF. The CDR3 DNA is TGTGCCATTGCAGGGCCCGGGAACACCATATATTTT.

V gene TRBV11-2 combines with J gene TRBJ2-3; D gene unclear. V lost 0 bases and J lost 4, with 11 bases in between. The CDR3 is made up of 15 amino acids. Germline CDR1 and CDR2: SGHAT and FQNNGV. The CDR3 protein is CASSLELVTSDTQYF. CDR3 nucleotide sequence: TGTGCCAGCAGCTTAGAACTTGTCACTTCAGATACGCAGTATTTT.

The rearrangement joins TRBV5-1 to TRBJ2-7; 10 bases agree with TRBD1. The V gene's germline CDR1 is SGHRS and CDR2 YFSETQ. The CDR3 sequence is 15 residues long. V lost 1 base and J lost 4; bases outside the gene matches: 5. The CDR3 here is CASSLPRQGAYEQYF. DNA for the CDR3: TGCGCCAGCAGCTTGCCCAGACAGGGGGCGTACGAGCAGTACTTC.

A note on this clone: At one of its ends the junction is not consistent with the germline gene, which may arise from a read error. The chain joins TRBV11-2 to TRBJ2-7; no clear D. The CDR3 sequence is 14 residues long. CDR1 SGHAT and CDR2 FQNNGV come from the germline V gene. The CDR3 coding sequence is TGTGCCAGCCACGCTACGGGCGCCCGCCTCAATTGGGACTTC. Its protein is CASHATGARLNWDF.

The rearrangement uses TRBV5-4 and TRBJ2-7; no definite D call. The germline gives CDR1 SGHNT, CDR2 YYREEE (reference sequence). CDR3 length: 11 residues. Trimming pared 7 bases from V and 6 bases from J, leaving 11 bases between. DNA of the CDR3: TGTGCCAGCGGGTCCGTGATCGAGCAGTACTTC. Translated, it gives CASGSVIEQYF.

This clone was counted a few times. The chain joins TRBV27 to TRBJ2-7, with 8 bases fitting TRBD2. The germline CDR1 and CDR2 sequences are MNHEY and SMNVEV (reference sequence). V lost 3 bases to trimming and J lost 0 bases; unmatched junction nucleotides: 1. This CDR3 region has 14 residues. The CDR3 protein is CASSFGTSSYEQYF. The CDR3 DNA reads TGTGCCAGCAGTTTCGGGACTAGCTCCTACGAGCAGTACTTC.

The genes are TRBV9 and TRBJ2-7, with 8 bases matching TRBD2. The CDR3 extends over 15 amino acids. The junction had 7 bases not matched to a gene; V was cut back by 4 bases and J by 1 base. In germline, CDR1 is SGDLS, CDR2 YYNGEE. The chain's CDR3 is CASSPGRLASYEQYF. CDR3 nucleotides: TGTGCCAGCAGCCCAGGACGACTAGCGTCCTACGAGCAGTACTTC.

The rearrangement uses TRBV27 and TRBJ2-2; TRBD2 aligns across 12 bases. V gave up 5 bases and J gave up 3 bases; unmatched junction bases: 10. CDR1 MNHEY and CDR2 SMNVEV come from the germline V gene (reference sequence). The CDR3 has 18 residues. The CDR3 is CASSHPTSGSWYTGELFF. CDR3 coding DNA: TGTGCCAGCAGTCACCCGACTAGCGGGAGTTGGTACACCGGGGAGCTGTTTTTT.

The chain has TRBV6-5 and TRBJ1-1; D not certain. V gave up 0 bases and J gave up 8 bases, with 13 bases separating them. This CDR3 is built from 14 residues. Germline V CDR1 and CDR2: MNHEY, SVGAGI. CDR3 protein: CASSYSMLWEEAFF. In nucleotides, the CDR3 is TGTGCCAGCAGTTACTCGATGTTGTGGGAGGAAGCTTTCTTT.

V and J are TRBV5-4 and TRBJ1-6; D is undetermined. The V end was cut by 7 bases, the J end by 14 bases, with 13 bases between. Germline CDR1 is SGHNT and CDR2 is YYREEE (reference sequence). The CDR3 loop spans 11 amino acids. This CDR3 is CASSIEGALHF. For the CDR3, the DNA is TGTGCCAGCTCTATAGAAGGTGCCCTCCACTTT.

This chain links TRBV28 with TRBJ1-4, with D perhaps matching TRBD1 (5 bases). Between the trimmed V and J ends, which lost 3 bases and 5 bases, there was a span of 10 bases. The CDR3 is made up of 14 amino acids. Germline assignment: CDR1 MDHEN and CDR2 SYDVKM. The CDR3 nucleotides read TGTGCCAGCAGTTTTGGGGGAGAGAATGAAAAACTGTTTTTT. Its translation is CASSFGGENEKLFF.

V is TRBV29-1 and J is TRBJ1-2; D may be TRBD1 (5 bases). Germline lookup yields CDR1 SQVTM and CDR2 ANQGSEA. This CDR3 has 13 amino acids. V gave up 3 bases and J gave up 6 bases, with 14 bases separating them. The CDR3 spells CSVERGNWDGYTF. The CDR3 DNA reads TGCAGCGTTGAGAGGGGTAACTGGGATGGCTACACCTTC.

This clone was counted between two and nine times. Other nucleotide sequences from this sample produce the same CDR3. The chain recombines TRBV4-1 with TRBJ2-5; D gene unclear. With 0 bases removed from V and 2 bases from J, the gap between germline ends came to 7 bases. The germline CDR1 and CDR2 sequences are MGHRA and YSYEKL. The CDR3 runs to 14 residues. The CDR3 DNA reads as TGCGCCAGCAGCCAAGATCCAGGACAAGAGACCCAGTACTTC. It translates to CASSQDPGQETQYF.